One and the same sample provided the 15 T cell receptor beta chains below, sequenced in a study of T cell responses to AZD1222 COVID-19 vaccine (dated by TCRdb to the early 2020s). Libraries were built with the immunoSEQ multiplex PCR assay. As stored in TCRdb, this immuneACCESS dataset retains in-frame rearrangements with V and J assigned. A fraction of the clones does not appear; measured against another copy, unresolved V genes explain less than half of the discrepancy, and the remainder lacks a known reason. In all, the sample holds 75,000 to 100,000 clones, and approximately 81% of those were seen once. Together, the top ten hold about 13% of the sample. The label giving this sample's time point can be read as: baseline before first vaccination. This sample comprised peripheral blood, obtained on day 0 of AZD1222 vaccination. These receptors were collected from an adult in good health.

The rearrangement joins TRBV15 to TRBJ1-2; maybe TRBD1 (5 bases). Between the trimmed V and J ends, which lost 5 bases and 4 bases, there was a span of 11 bases. This CDR3 contains 13 residues. Germline CDR1 is LNHNV and CDR2 is YYDKDF (reference sequence). The chain's CDR3 is CATSVGAAYGYTF. CDR3 coding DNA: TGTGCCACCAGCGTAGGGGCAGCCTATGGCTACACCTTC.

V is TRBV5-4 and J is TRBJ2-6, with D possibly TRBD2 on 6 matching bases. Germline V CDR1 and CDR2: SGHNT, YYREEE (reference sequence). The CDR3 length is 19 residues. V was cut by 0 bases and J by 0 bases, with 16 bases left in between. CDR3 in DNA: TGTGCCAGCAGCTTGGTATCGGCGGGGCGCGGCTCTGGGGCCAACGTCCTGACTTTC. This encodes CASSLVSAGRGSGANVLTF.

In its sample, this clone was seen once. The chain uses TRBV28 and TRBJ2-3; 8 nucleotides agree with TRBD1. This CDR3 has 13 residues. Germline CDR1 and CDR2: MDHEN and SYDVKM. Trimming removed 10 bases from V and 2 bases from J; junction bases left unmatched: 5. The CDR3 nucleotides read TGTGCCATCGCGGACAGGGACACAGATACGCAGTATTTT. This sequence encodes CAIADRDTDTQYF.

The gene calls are TRBV2 and TRBJ1-5, with D perhaps matching TRBD1 (6 bases). This CDR3 spans 14 amino acids. The V gene's germline CDR1 is SNHLY and CDR2 FYNNEI. The V gene lost 2 bases and the J gene lost 9 bases, with 14 bases spanning the gap. CDR3 amino acids: CASSEIGGEGPQHF. CDR3 in DNA: TGTGCCAGCAGTGAAATTGGGGGCGAGGGGCCCCAGCATTTT.

This rearrangement joins TRBV3-1 (or the pseudogene TRBV3-2) to TRBJ1-5, with D maybe TRBD1 (5 bases). CDR1 LGHDT and CDR2 YNNKEL come from the germline V gene (reference sequence). The CDR3 consists of 16 residues. V dropped 3 bases and J dropped 0 bases, with 12 bases sitting between them. The CDR3 loop reads CASSQGTGDSNQPQHF. The CDR3 DNA sequence: TGTGCCAGCAGCCAGGGGACCGGGGATAGCAATCAGCCCCAGCATTTT.

This clone was observed a few times. The chain carries TRBV19 and TRBJ2-5; D gene ambiguous. The ends were cut back, 0 bases at V and 4 bases at J, with 6 bases in the middle. The V gene's germline CDR1 is LNHDA and CDR2 SQIVND (reference sequence). The CDR3 has 13 amino acids. CDR3 in DNA: TGTGCCAGTAGTATAGATGGGGTAGAGACCCAGTACTTC. As protein: CASSIDGVETQYF.

The chain joins TRBV6-2 or TRBV6-3 to TRBJ1-5, with a possible D match to TRBD1 (5 bases). This CDR3 is 13 amino acids long. In germline, CDR1 is MNHEY, CDR2 SVGEGT. Trimming removed 2 bases from V and 6 bases from J, with 8 bases in between. The DNA for the CDR3 is TGTGCCAGCAGTTACGGTCAGGGTCAGCCCCAGCATTTT. Translation gives CASSYGQGQPQHF.

The gene calls are TRBV6-5 and TRBJ2-2, with 7 positions matching TRBD2. V lost 4 bases, J lost 4 bases, and 6 bases stayed unmatched. The CDR3 contains 15 residues. CDR1 is MNHEY and CDR2 is SVGAGI in the germline V gene. The CDR3 coding sequence is TGTGCCAGCAGTTCGCAGGGAGGGACCACCGGGGAGCTGTTTTTT. This encodes CASSSQGGTTGELFF.

This clone was seen just once. The chain employs TRBV6-2 or TRBV6-3 and TRBJ2-3; no clear D gene. CDR1 MNHEY and CDR2 SVGEGT come from the germline V gene. CDR3 length: 16 amino acids. Trimming stripped 3 bases from V and 2 bases from J, with 15 bases between. CDR3 DNA sequence: TGTGCCAGCAGTTATTTTGGGCCGCCACCCACAGATACGCAGTATTTT. It codes for CASSYFGPPPTDTQYF.

The J gene is TRBJ2-1, the V gene TRBV5-1, with 7 nucleotides matching TRBD1. V was clipped by 4 bases and J by 0 bases; unmatched bases: 7. Germline CDR1 reads SGHRS; CDR2 reads YFSETQ. The CDR3 runs 16 residues. The CDR3 is CASSERTGGSYNEQFF. CDR3 bases: TGCGCCAGCAGCGAACGGACAGGTGGCTCCTACAATGAGCAGTTCTTC.

The chain employs TRBV5-1 and TRBJ2-5, with no clear D. V lost 5 bases, J lost 1 base, and 15 bases lay in between. The CDR3 is made up of 15 amino acids. The germline V gene has CDR1 SGHRS and CDR2 YFSETQ. The CDR3 region is CASSLRPNSQETQYF. DNA for the CDR3: TGCGCCAGCAGTCTAAGGCCCAACAGCCAAGAGACCCAGTACTTC.

The V gene is TRBV6-2 or TRBV6-3, the J gene TRBJ1-5; no clear D. In germline, CDR1 is MNHEY, CDR2 SVGEGT. V was trimmed by 2 bases and J by 7 bases, leaving 15 bases between them. CDR3 length: 15 amino acids. The CDR3 DNA reads TGTGCCAGCAGTTACGCTGTCGGGTTAGGACAGCCCCAGCATTTT. Translating it yields CASSYAVGLGQPQHF.

The J gene is TRBJ2-7, the V gene TRBV19; 7 bases align to TRBD1. CDR3 size: 14 residues. Trimming at V came to 5 bases and at J to 7 bases, leaving 11 bases not matched to a gene. CDR1 is LNHDA and CDR2 is SQIVND in the germline V gene (reference sequence). For the CDR3, the DNA is TGTGCCAGTAGTCTTCCGGGACAGCCCAGGGAGCAGTACTTC. Protein sequence: CASSLPGQPREQYF.

This clone has a single count. The chain joins TRBV7-2 to TRBJ1-5; 7 nucleotides match TRBD1. V lost 5 bases and J lost 7; bases outside the gene matches: 5. Germline CDR1 and CDR2: SGHTA and FQGNSA. The CDR3 extends over 13 amino acids. CDR3 residues: CASSQDRRQPQHF. The CDR3 DNA follows: TGTGCCAGCAGCCAGGACAGGCGCCAGCCCCAGCATTTT.

The chain has TRBV7-2 and TRBJ2-3; D remains ambiguous. Deletions cut 2 bases from V and 0 bases from J, with 6 bases between. Germline V lookup: CDR1 SGHTA, CDR2 FQGNSA. The CDR3 sequence is 14 residues long. The CDR3 reads CASSLSTSTDTQYF. CDR3 nucleotides: TGTGCCAGCAGCTTATCTACCAGCACAGATACGCAGTATTTT.